Each of the 29 T cell receptor beta chains below was sequenced from the same sample in a study of low-dose radiotherapy and immunotherapy resistance in tumors. Primers targeting TRAV and TRBV primed first-strand cDNA, covering alpha and beta chains. The authors amplified TCRs for about 20 PCR cycles with a constant-region primer and a V-primer adapter. TCRdb reanalysed the reads using MiXCR and keeps one entry per CDR3 protein. The sample lists some 60,000 distinct CDR3 sequences; 26% were seen once. The time point is: before trial treatment. This specimen consisted of PBMCs, obtained before treatment. The receptors come from a male donor with rectosigmoid adenocarcinoma.

A word on this clonotype: A single base is all that separates this from a far larger clone, so a read error is likely. The genes are TRBV23-1 and TRBJ2-1, with TRBD1 matching over 7 bases. TRBV23-1 is an open reading frame whose function is uncertain. This CDR3 has 15 amino acids. J gave up 13 bases and V 6 bases, and 18 bases lay outside the gene matches. The CDR3 nucleotides read TGCGCCAGCAGCAAAAGGGCAGGGGGAGTGGAGACCCAGTTCTTC. Translated, it gives CASSKRAGGVETQFF.

This clonotype was found many times. The chain has TRBV5-6 and TRBJ2-1; tentative D call: TRBD2 (6 bases). From germline, CDR1 is SGHDT and CDR2 YYEEEE. This CDR3 is 14 amino acids long. V shed 6 bases and J shed 4 bases, with 14 bases lying between them. The CDR3 sequence is CASTAKGGYNEQFF. The CDR3 nucleotides are TGTGCCAGCACCGCGAAGGGAGGATACAATGAGCAGTTCTTC.

This chain joins TRBV5-1 and TRBJ2-2, with D perhaps TRBD1 (6 bases). This CDR3 spans 11 amino acids. The V end lost 5 bases, the J end lost 9 bases, and 8 bases lay between the germline ends. Germline CDR1 is SGHRS and CDR2 is YFSETQ. The CDR3 DNA reads TGCGCCAGCAGTTGGGACAGGGAGCTGTTTTTT. It yields the protein CASSWDRELFF. Based on the CDR3 plus reference TRBV5-1 and TRBJ2-2, the full variable domain is KAGVTQTPRYLIKTRGQQVTLSCSPISGHRSVSWYQQTPGQGLQFLFEYFSETQRNKGNFPGRFSGRQFSNSRSEMNVSTLELGDSALYLCASSWDRELFFGEGSRLTVL.

This clonotype was counted a few times. This chain uses TRBV20-1 with TRBJ2-3, with 7 bases lining up with TRBD1. CDR3 size: 15 residues. The trim removed 3 bases at V and 10 bases at J, leaving 16 bases unmatched. Per the germline V gene, CDR1 is DFQATT and CDR2 is SNEGSKA (reference sequence). The chain's CDR3 is CSASLPTGKRGPQYF. The DNA for the CDR3 is TGCAGTGCTAGTCTCCCGACAGGGAAAAGAGGTCCGCAGTATTTT.

The J gene is TRBJ1-1, the V gene TRBV19; D not certain. CDR3 size: 13 residues. Germline CDR1 and CDR2: LNHDA and SQIVND (reference sequence). Trimming took off 6 bases at V and 1 base at J, with 9 bases between the two ends. CDR3 sequence reads: CASRTNTNTEAFF. Written as DNA, the CDR3 is TGTGCCAGTAGGACGAATACGAACACTGAAGCTTTCTTT.

This clonotype was seen repeatedly, ten times or more. The chain joins TRBV20-1 to TRBJ2-3; the match to TRBD1 covers 10 bases. V gave up 3 bases and J gave up 3 bases; unmatched junction bases: 6. Germline V gene sequence: CDR1 DFQATT, CDR2 SNEGSKA (reference sequence). The CDR3 sequence is 15 residues long. The CDR3 loop is CSASDPGQGTDTQYF. CDR3 nucleotides: TGCAGTGCTAGTGATCCGGGACAGGGGACAGATACGCAGTATTTT.

The V gene is TRBV28, the J gene TRBJ1-6; D may be TRBD1 (6 bases). The CDR3 is made up of 18 amino acids. V shed 5 bases and J shed 6 bases, with 23 bases lying between them. Germline CDR1 and CDR2: MDHEN and SYDVKM. CDR3 loop: CASSGAVVYRDSNSPLHF. CDR3 in DNA: TGTGCCAGCAGTGGAGCCGTAGTGTACAGGGACTCTAATTCACCCCTCCACTTT. Full variable domain (rest looked up from reference TRBV28 and TRBJ1-6): DVKVTQSSRYLVKRTGEKVFLECVQDMDHENMFWYRQDPGLGLRLIYFSYDVKMKEKGDIPEGYSVSREKKERFSLILESASTNQTSMYLCASSGAVVYRDSNSPLHFGNGTRLTVT.

The rearrangement uses TRBV5-4 and TRBJ2-3, with TRBD2 as a possible D gene (7 bases). This CDR3 comprises 18 residues. Germline V CDR1 and CDR2: SGHNT, YYREEE (reference sequence). Trimming removed 1 base from V and 1 base from J, with 19 bases in between. CDR3 loop: CASSLRRGATSGTDTQYF. DNA for the CDR3: TGTGCCAGCAGCTTGCGTCGGGGGGCTACTTCGGGCACAGATACGCAGTATTTT.

This clonotype has a count of ten or more. The V gene is TRBV19, the J gene TRBJ2-7; 10 nucleotides agree with TRBD2. This CDR3 has 16 residues. Germline assignment: CDR1 LNHDA and CDR2 SQIVND (reference sequence). After removal of 4 bases from V and 2 bases from J, the junction contained 8 bases not matched to a gene. CDR3 sequence reads: CASSRELAGATYEQYF. CDR3 coding DNA: TGTGCCAGTAGTAGAGAGCTAGCGGGAGCCACCTACGAGCAGTACTTC.

This clonotype was seen at least ten times. The rearrangement uses TRBV12-3 or TRBV12-4 and TRBJ2-7; tentative D call: TRBD2 (6 bases). The ends were cut back, 5 bases at V and 4 bases at J, with 15 bases in the middle. The CDR3 length is 14 residues. This CDR3 reads CASSPPGLPYEQYF. DNA for the CDR3: TGTGCCAGCAGTCCGCCGGGACTTCCATACGAGCAGTACTTC.

In the case of this clonotype: One junction end does not reproduce the germline sequence, and a read error may be involved. The chain has TRBV6-2 or TRBV6-3 and TRBJ2-3; tentatively, D is TRBD1 or TRBD2 (5 bases each). The CDR3 is made up of 14 amino acids. CDR1 MNHEY and CDR2 SVGEGT come from the germline V gene. The DNA of the CDR3 is TGTGCCATCAGTGATCAGGGAGCTATAGATACGCAGTATTTT. It is translated as CAISDQGAIDTQYF.

This clonotype was counted ten times or more. The chain recombines TRBV18 with TRBJ2-7, with D unclear. Between the trimmed V and J ends, which lost 6 bases and 3 bases, there was a span of 9 bases. Germline CDR1 and CDR2: KGHSH and LQKENI. The CDR3 length is 12 residues. CDR3 loop: CASSLTDYEQYF. Here the CDR3 DNA reads TGTGCCAGCTCGCTCACAGACTACGAGCAGTACTTC.

This clonotype has ten or more counts. The rearrangement uses TRBV6-5 and TRBJ1-4, with 8 bases lining up with TRBD1. Germline V gene lookup returns CDR1 MNHEY and CDR2 SVGAGI. Trimming removed 4 bases from V and 8 bases from J; junction bases left unmatched: 6. This CDR3 has 14 amino acids. The CDR3 bases are TGTGCCAGCAGTTTGAACAGGGGGAAGGAAAAACTGTTTTTT. Protein product: CASSLNRGKEKLFF.

This clonotype was found many times. The V and J genes are TRBV3-1 and TRBJ1-5; D not resolved. Germline assignment: CDR1 LGHDT and CDR2 YNNKEL (reference sequence). V lost 0 bases to trimming and J lost 4 bases, with 7 bases between them. This CDR3 region has 14 residues. In DNA, the CDR3 is TGTGCCAGCAGCCAAGATGTAGTGAATCAGCCCCAGCATTTT. This sequence encodes CASSQDVVNQPQHF.

As for this clonotype: A single base is all that separates this from a far larger clone, so a read error is likely. V is TRBV2 and J is TRBJ2-3, with 10 positions matching TRBD2. This CDR3 is built from 15 residues. Germline lookup yields CDR1 SNHLY and CDR2 FYNNEI. V gave up 5 bases and J gave up 3 bases; unmatched junction bases: 5. CDR3 sequence: CASSNQGLATDTQYF. The CDR3 DNA reads TGTGCCAGCAGTAACCAGGGACTAGCGACAGATACGCAGTATTTT. The whole variable domain, remainder taken from reference TRBV2 and TRBJ2-3, is EPEVTQTPSHQVTQMGQEVILRCVPISNHLYFYWYRQILGQKVEFLVSFYNNEISEKSEIFDDQFSVERPDGSNFTLKIRSTKLEDSAMYFCASSNQGLATDTQYFGPGTRLTVL.

This clonotype was observed many times. The gene calls are TRBV7-6 and TRBJ2-1, with 10 positions matching TRBD2. The CDR3 is 14 amino acids. The germline CDR1 and CDR2 sequences are SGHVS and FNYEAQ. V shed 6 bases and J 7 bases; nucleotides not matched to a gene: 6. Written as DNA, the CDR3 is TGTGCCAGCAGTCCGGGACTAGCGATAAATGAGCAGTTCTTC. Protein: CASSPGLAINEQFF.

This clonotype was seen a few times. This sequence is one base from a far larger clone and is likely a read error. The J gene is TRBJ2-1, the V gene TRBV7-2; 9 positions agree with TRBD1. The germline V gene encodes CDR1 SGHTA and CDR2 FQGNSA. The ends lost 5 bases at V and 13 bases at J; junction bases unmatched: 18. CDR3 length equals 16 residues. The CDR3 is CASSLRWDREKETQFF. In nucleotides, the CDR3 is TGTGCCAGCAGCCTACGGTGGGACAGGGAAAAAGAGACCCAGTTCTTC.

A few counts support this clonotype. In nucleotides, the CDR3 is TGTGCCACCGCTTATACGGGGATGACAGATACGCAGTATTTT. This codes for CATAYTGMTDTQYF. The chain recombines TRBV24-1 with TRBJ2-3, with D possibly being TRBD2 (5 bases). Germline V CDR1 and CDR2: KGHDR, SFDVKD. The V end lost 9 bases, the J end lost 3 bases, and 15 bases lay between the germline ends. There are 14 residues in the CDR3.

This clonotype has ten or more counts. The V call is TRBV24-1, the J call TRBJ2-1, with D maybe TRBD2 (6 bases). V gave up 6 bases and J gave up 5 bases, with 10 bases separating them. This CDR3 is built from 13 residues. CDR1 KGHDR and CDR2 SFDVKD come from the germline V gene. The CDR3 DNA reads as TGTGCCACCAGTCCGGGAGTCAACAATGAGCAGTTCTTC. The encoded protein is CATSPGVNNEQFF.

V usage is TRBV28 and J usage is TRBJ2-1; tentatively, D is TRBD1 or TRBD2 (6 bases each). This CDR3 comprises 14 residues. Germline loops: CDR1 MDHEN, CDR2 SYDVKM. Trimming took 5 bases from V and 2 from J, leaving 10 bases between them. CDR3: CASSGGLAYNEQFF. CDR3 nucleotides: TGTGCCAGCAGTGGGGGGCTAGCCTACAATGAGCAGTTCTTC.

This clonotype was counted only a few times. V usage is TRBV5-4 and J usage is TRBJ2-5, with a possible D match to TRBD2 (5 bases). Between the trimmed V and J ends, which lost 0 bases and 7 bases, there was a span of 10 bases. The CDR3 has 13 amino acids. CDR1 SGHNT and CDR2 YYREEE come from the germline V gene (reference sequence). The CDR3 region has the DNA TGTGCCAGCAGCTTGGCGGGAATGGTGACCCAGTACTTC. This codes for CASSLAGMVTQYF. The full variable domain, completed using reference TRBV5-4 and TRBJ2-5, is ETGVTQSPTHLIKTRGQQVTLRCSSQSGHNTVSWYQQALGQGPQFIFQYYREEENGRGNFPPRFSGLQFPNYSSELNVNALELDDSALYLCASSLAGMVTQYFGPGTRLLVL.

This clonotype has ten or more counts. The rearrangement links TRBV20-1 to TRBJ2-5; no firm D call. The germline CDR1 and CDR2 sequences are DFQATT and SNEGSKA (reference sequence). The CDR3 covers 12 residues. V lost 1 base and J lost 4, with 7 bases in between. CDR3 sequence: CSARGPVETQYF. The CDR3 coding sequence is TGCAGTGCTAGAGGGCCTGTAGAGACCCAGTACTTC.

The chain combines TRBV28 with TRBJ2-5, with 13 bases aligning to TRBD2. The CDR3 spans 18 residues. Unmatched junction bases numbered 14, after V lost 5 bases and J lost 5 bases. Germline V gene data show CDR1 as MDHEN and CDR2 as SYDVKM. CDR3 in DNA: TGTGCCAGCAGTCCCGGGGGACTAGCGGGGCAGGGACTGGAGACCCAGTACTTC. This encodes CASSPGGLAGQGLETQYF.

The chain links TRBV19 to TRBJ2-7, with 10 bases fitting TRBD1. This CDR3 region has 15 residues. Germline V lookup: CDR1 LNHDA, CDR2 SQIVND (reference sequence). J was trimmed by 2 bases and V by 4 bases; bases with no gene match: 5. CDR3 amino acids: CASSTPGQGTYEQYF. The CDR3 nucleotides are TGTGCCAGTAGTACGCCGGGACAGGGGACCTACGAGCAGTACTTC.

The table lists this clonotype with many counts. The V gene is TRBV20-1, the J gene TRBJ1-2, with no clear D. V shed 2 bases and J shed 6 bases, with 13 bases lying between them. Germline V gene sequence: CDR1 DFQATT, CDR2 SNEGSKA (reference sequence). The CDR3 runs to 13 residues. This CDR3 is CSARIATDDGYTF. The CDR3 DNA reads as TGCAGTGCTAGAATCGCCACAGACGATGGCTACACCTTC.

This clonotype has ten or more counts. V is TRBV3-1 and J is TRBJ2-7; D remains ambiguous. V shed 4 bases and J shed 2 bases, with 9 bases lying between them. Germline loops: CDR1 LGHDT, CDR2 YNNKEL (reference sequence). The CDR3 is 13 amino acids. The CDR3 loop is CASSRGSTYEQYF. As DNA, the CDR3 is TGTGCCAGCAGCCGTGGCAGCACCTACGAGCAGTACTTC.

This clonotype has ten or more counts. The chain joins TRBV18 to TRBJ2-4; maybe TRBD1 (6 bases). Germline CDR1 is KGHSH and CDR2 is LQKENI. This CDR3 has 17 amino acids. The germline V and J ends were trimmed by 2 bases and 3 bases, with 17 bases remaining between them. This chain's CDR3 is CASSPGVGGEIKNIQYF. CDR3 nucleotides: TGTGCCAGCTCACCAGGGGTTGGGGGCGAGATCAAAAACATTCAGTACTTC.

V usage is TRBV28 and J usage is TRBJ2-1; 11 nucleotides line up with TRBD2. CDR1 and CDR2 from the germline V gene are MDHEN and SYDVKM. V was pared by 5 bases and J by 2 bases, with 2 bases of the junction left unmatched. This CDR3 has 15 amino acids. The CDR3 sequence: CASSPGLAAYNEQFF. In DNA, the CDR3 is TGTGCCAGCAGTCCGGGACTAGCGGCCTACAATGAGCAGTTCTTC.

This rearrangement joins TRBV9 to TRBJ2-1; D might be TRBD1 (6 bases). With 2 bases removed from V and 1 base from J, the gap between germline ends came to 10 bases. Germline lookup yields CDR1 SGDLS and CDR2 YYNGEE. This CDR3 has 15 residues. CDR3 region: CASSVTGVSYNEQFF. In DNA form, the CDR3 reads TGTGCCAGCAGCGTGACAGGAGTTTCCTACAATGAGCAGTTCTTC.